This paragraph covers one TCR beta chain sequence. Its matching antigen is unknown. This sample stems from a study of lymphopenia after photon versus proton radiotherapy. General study results and limits: Authors raise, but do not show, better survival with proton therapy.

Repertoires were generated with immunoSEQ multiplex PCR, while TCRdb's copy carries only in-frame clones and drops some. The repertoire holds 60,000 to 75,000 clones, about 90% seen once, with 13% in the top ten. The V gene's germline CDR1 is MNHNY and CDR2 SVGAGI (reference sequence). The CDR3 covers 15 residues. V was shortened by 2 bases and J by 5 bases, with 15 bases between the two germline ends. The clonotype was recovered from a man aged 80 or over with esophageal cancer. The chain employs TRBV6-6 and TRBJ1-2, with a possible D match to TRBD1 (6 bases). Source: peripheral blood, taken from a patient treated with proton-based radiotherapy. The CDR3 protein is CASSYGGQGDYGYTF. CDR3 DNA: TGTGCCAGCAGTTACGGGGGCCAGGGCGATTATGGCTACACCTTC.